This entry describes one TCR beta chain. The antigen remains undetermined. TCRdb re-called the 5' RACE reads through MiXCR, storing one row per CDR3 protein. Here the sample spans 350,000 or so distinct CDR3 sequences, roughly 10% being singletons. V dropped 2 bases and J dropped 2 bases, with 13 bases sitting between them. The CDR3 loop spans 16 amino acids. The germline CDR1 and CDR2 sequences are SGHRS and YFSETQ. The sample originates from a study of identical twins. Study outcomes and limitations: Beta out-of-frame sequences displayed a weaker excess of sharing between twins. Memory repertoires lacked the insertion deficit that abundant cord blood beta clonotypes showed. A cross-sectional statistical analysis, not follow-up of the same donors, supported the conclusions.

The sequence was collected from a woman between 45 and 65 years old in good health. Sequencing was carried out using naive T cells sorted from blood. V is TRBV5-1 and J is TRBJ2-2; the D gene is possibly TRBD2 (5 bases). CDR3 bases: TGCGCCAGCAGCTTACTAGTCGGACTTAACACCGGGGAGCTGTTTTTT. Protein: CASSLLVGLNTGELFF.